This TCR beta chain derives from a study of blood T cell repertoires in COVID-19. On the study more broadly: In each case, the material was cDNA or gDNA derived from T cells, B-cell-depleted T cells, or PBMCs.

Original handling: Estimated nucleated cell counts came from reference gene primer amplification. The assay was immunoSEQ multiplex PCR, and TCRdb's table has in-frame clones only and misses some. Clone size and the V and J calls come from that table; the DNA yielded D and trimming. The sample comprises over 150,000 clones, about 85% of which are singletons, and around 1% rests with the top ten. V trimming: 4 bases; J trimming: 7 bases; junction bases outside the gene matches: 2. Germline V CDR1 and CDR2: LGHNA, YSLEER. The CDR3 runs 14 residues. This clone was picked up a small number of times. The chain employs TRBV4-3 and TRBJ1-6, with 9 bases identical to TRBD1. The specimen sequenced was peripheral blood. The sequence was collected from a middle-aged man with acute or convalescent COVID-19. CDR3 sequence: CASSPGQGNSPLHF. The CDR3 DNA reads TGCGCCAGCAGCCCCGGACAGGGGAATTCACCCCTCCACTTT.